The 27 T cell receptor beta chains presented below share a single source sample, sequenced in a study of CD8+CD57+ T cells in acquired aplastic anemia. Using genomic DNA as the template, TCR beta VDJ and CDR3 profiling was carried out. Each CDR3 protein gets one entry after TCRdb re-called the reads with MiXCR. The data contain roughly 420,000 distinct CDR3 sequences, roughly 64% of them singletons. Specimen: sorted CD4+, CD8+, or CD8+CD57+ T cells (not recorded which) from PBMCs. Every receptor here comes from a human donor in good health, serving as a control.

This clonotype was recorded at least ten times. This CDR3 is CASTQGLAGKETQYF. The CDR3 DNA reads as TGTGCCAGCACCCAGGGACTAGCAGGAAAAGAGACCCAGTACTTC. The V and J genes are TRBV12-3 or TRBV12-4 and TRBJ2-5; 9 bases are shared with TRBD2. The CDR3 extends over 15 amino acids. V lost 7 bases, J lost 3 bases, and 9 bases stayed unmatched.

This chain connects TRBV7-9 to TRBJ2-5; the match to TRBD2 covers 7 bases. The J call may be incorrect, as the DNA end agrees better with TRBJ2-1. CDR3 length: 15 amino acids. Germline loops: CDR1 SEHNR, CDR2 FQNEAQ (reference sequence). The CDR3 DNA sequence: TGTGCCAGCAGCTCCGGGACTACCTGGGGGGGTGAGCAGTTCTTC. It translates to CASSSGTTWGGEQFF.

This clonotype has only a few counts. CDR3 coding DNA: TGTGCCAGCAGCTTAGGGGGACAGTCCCAGTACTTC. As protein: CASSLGGQSQYF. The chain employs TRBV5-5 and TRBJ2-5, with 7 bases aligning to TRBD1. Germline V gives CDR1 SGHKS, CDR2 YYEKEE (reference sequence). The CDR3 totals 12 residues. V trimming: 2 bases; J trimming: 9 bases; junction bases outside the gene matches: 4.

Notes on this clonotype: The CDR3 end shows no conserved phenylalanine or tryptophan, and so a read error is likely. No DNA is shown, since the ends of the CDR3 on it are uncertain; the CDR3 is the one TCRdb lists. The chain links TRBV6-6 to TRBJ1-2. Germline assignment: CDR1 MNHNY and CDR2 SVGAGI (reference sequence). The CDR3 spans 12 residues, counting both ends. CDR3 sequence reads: CASSYPAGTAAY.

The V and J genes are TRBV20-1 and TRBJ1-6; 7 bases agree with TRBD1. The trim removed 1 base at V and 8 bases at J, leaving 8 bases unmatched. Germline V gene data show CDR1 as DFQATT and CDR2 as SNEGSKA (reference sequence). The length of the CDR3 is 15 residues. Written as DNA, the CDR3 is TGCAGTGCTAGAGGGGGGACAGTCGGACATTCACCCCTCCACTTT. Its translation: CSARGGTVGHSPLHF.

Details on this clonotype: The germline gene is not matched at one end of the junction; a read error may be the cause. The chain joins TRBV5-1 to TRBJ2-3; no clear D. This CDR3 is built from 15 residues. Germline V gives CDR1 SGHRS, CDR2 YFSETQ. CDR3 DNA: TGTGCCAGCAGCTTGGCCGTAGGGTTCACAGATACGCAGTATTTT. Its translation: CASSLAVGFTDTQYF.

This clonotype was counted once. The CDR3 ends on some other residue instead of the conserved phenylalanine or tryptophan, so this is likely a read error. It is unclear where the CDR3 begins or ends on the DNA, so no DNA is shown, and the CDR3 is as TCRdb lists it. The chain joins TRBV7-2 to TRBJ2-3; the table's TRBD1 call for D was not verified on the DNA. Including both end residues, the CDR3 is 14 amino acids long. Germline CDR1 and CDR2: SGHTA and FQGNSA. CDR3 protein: CASRGSNQPQHFGV.

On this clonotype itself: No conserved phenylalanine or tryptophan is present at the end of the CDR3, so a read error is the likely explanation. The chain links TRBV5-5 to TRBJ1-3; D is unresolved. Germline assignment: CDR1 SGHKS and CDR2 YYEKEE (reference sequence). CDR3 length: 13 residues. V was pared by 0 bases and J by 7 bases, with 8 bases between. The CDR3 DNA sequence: TGTGCCAGCAGCTTGGGTTTTGGGAACACCATATATCTT. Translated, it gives CASSLGFGNTIYL.

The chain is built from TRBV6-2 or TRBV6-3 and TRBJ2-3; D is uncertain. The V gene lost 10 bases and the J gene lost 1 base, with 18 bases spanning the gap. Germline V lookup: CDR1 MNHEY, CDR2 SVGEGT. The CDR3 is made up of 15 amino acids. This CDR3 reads CATQFSFGRTDTQYF. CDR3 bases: TGTGCCACCCAGTTTAGTTTTGGGCGCACAGATACGCAGTATTTT.

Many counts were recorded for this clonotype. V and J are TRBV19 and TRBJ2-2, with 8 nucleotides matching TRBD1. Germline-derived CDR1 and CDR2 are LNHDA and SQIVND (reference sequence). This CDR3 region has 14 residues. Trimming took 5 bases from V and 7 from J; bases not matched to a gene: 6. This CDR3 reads CASSSTGGVGELFF. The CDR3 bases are TGTGCCAGTAGTTCCACAGGGGGTGTCGGGGAGCTGTTTTTT.

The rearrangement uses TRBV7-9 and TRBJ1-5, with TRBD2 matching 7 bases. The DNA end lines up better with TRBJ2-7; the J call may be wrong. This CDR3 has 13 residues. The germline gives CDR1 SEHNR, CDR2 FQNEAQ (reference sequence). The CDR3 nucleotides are TGTGCCAGCAGCCGGGGGGTCCGGGAGGCGCAGTACTTC. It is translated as CASSRGVREAQYF.

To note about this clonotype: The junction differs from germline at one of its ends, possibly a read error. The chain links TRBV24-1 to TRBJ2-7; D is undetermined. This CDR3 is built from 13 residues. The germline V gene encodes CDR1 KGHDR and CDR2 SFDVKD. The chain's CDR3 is CASSDMRYNEQYF. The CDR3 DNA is TGTGCCAGCAGTGACATGCGGTACAACGAGCAGTACTTC.

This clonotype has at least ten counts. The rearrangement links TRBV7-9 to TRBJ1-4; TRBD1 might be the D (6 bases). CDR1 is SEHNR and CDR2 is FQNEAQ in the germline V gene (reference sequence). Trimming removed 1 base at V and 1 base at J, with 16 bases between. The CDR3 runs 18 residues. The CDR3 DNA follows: TGTGCCAGCAGCTTAGGGGGAGGCAGGGGAGGAACTAATGAAAAACTGTTTTTT. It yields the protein CASSLGGGRGGTNEKLFF. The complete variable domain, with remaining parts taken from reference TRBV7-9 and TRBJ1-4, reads DTGVSQNPRHKITKRGQNVTFRCDPISEHNRLYWYRQTLGQGPEFLTYFQNEAQLEKSRLLSDRFSAERPKGSFSTLEIQRTEQGDSAMYLCASSLGGGRGGTNEKLFFGSGTQLSVL.

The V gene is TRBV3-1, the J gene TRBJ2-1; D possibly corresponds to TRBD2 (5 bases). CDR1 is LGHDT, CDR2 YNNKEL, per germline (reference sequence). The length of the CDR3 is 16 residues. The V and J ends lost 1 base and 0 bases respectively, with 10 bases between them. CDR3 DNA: TGTGCCAGCAGCCAAGGGCGGAGGAGCTCCTACAATGAGCAGTTCTTC. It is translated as CASSQGRRSSYNEQFF.

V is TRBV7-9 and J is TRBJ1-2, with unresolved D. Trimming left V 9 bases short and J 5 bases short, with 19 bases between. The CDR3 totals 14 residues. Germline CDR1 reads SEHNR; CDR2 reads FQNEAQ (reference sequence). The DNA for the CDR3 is TGTGCCAGTAGCCCCCAGGCGGGAGGGTATGGCTACACCTTC. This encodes CASSPQAGGYGYTF. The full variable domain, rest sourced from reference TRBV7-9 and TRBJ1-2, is DTGVSQNPRHKITKRGQNVTFRCDPISEHNRLYWYRQTLGQGPEFLTYFQNEAQLEKSRLLSDRFSAERPKGSFSTLEIQRTEQGDSAMYLCASSPQAGGYGYTFGSGTRLTVV.

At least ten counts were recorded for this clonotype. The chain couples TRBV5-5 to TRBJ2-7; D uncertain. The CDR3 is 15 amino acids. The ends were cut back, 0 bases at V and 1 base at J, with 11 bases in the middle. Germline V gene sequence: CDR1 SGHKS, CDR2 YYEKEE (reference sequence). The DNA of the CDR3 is TGTGCCAGCAGCTTGGCCACCGGAATATCCTACGAGCAGTACTTC. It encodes CASSLATGISYEQYF.

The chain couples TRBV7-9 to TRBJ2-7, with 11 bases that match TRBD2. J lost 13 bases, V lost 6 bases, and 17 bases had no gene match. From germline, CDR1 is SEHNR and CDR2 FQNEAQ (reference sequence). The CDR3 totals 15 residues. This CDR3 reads CASRLAGAQETQYYF. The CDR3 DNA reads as TGTGCCAGCAGACTAGCGGGGGCGCAAGAGACCCAGTACTACTTC. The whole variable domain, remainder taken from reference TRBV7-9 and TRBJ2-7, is DTGVSQNPRHKITKRGQNVTFRCDPISEHNRLYWYRQTLGQGPEFLTYFQNEAQLEKSRLLSDRFSAERPKGSFSTLEIQRTEQGDSAMYLCASRLAGAQETQYYFGPGTRLTVT.

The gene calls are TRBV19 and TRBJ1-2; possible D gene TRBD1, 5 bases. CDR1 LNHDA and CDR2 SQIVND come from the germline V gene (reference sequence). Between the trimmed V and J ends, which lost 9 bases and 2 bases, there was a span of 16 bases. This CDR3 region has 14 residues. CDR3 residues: CASRTGNYNYGYTF. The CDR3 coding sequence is TGTGCCAGCCGTACAGGCAACTACAACTATGGCTACACCTTC.

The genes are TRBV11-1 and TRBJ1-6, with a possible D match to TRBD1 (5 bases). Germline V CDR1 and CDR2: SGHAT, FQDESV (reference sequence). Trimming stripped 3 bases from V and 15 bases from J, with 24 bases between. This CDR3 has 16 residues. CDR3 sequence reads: CASSFDGGNQQYFLHF. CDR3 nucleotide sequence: TGTGCCAGCAGCTTTGACGGGGGTAACCAGCAGTACTTCCTCCACTTT. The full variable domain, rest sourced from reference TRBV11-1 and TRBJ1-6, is EAEVAQSPRYKITEKSQAVAFWCDPISGHATLYWYRQILGQGPELLVQFQDESVVDDSQLPKDRFSAERLKGVDSTLKIQPAELGDSAMYLCASSFDGGNQQYFLHFGNGTRLTVT.

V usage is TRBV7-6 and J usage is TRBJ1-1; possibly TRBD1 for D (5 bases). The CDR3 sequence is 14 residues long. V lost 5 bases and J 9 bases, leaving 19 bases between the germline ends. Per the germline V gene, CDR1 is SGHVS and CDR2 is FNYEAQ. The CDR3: CASSLVQAGTKAFF. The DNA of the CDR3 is TGTGCCAGCAGCCTAGTACAGGCTGGGACTAAAGCTTTCTTT. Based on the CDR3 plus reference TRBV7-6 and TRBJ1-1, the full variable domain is GAGVSQSPRYKVTKRGQDVALRCDPISGHVSLYWYRQALGQGPEFLTYFNYEAQQDKSGLPNDRFSAERPEGSISTLTIQRTEQRDSAMYRCASSLVQAGTKAFFGQGTRLTVV.

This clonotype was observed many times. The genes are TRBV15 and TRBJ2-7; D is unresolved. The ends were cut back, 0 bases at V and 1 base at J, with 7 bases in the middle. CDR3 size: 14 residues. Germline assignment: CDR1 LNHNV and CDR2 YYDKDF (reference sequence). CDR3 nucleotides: TGTGCCACCAGCAGAGATCGGTATTCCTACGAGCAGTACTTC. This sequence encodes CATSRDRYSYEQYF.

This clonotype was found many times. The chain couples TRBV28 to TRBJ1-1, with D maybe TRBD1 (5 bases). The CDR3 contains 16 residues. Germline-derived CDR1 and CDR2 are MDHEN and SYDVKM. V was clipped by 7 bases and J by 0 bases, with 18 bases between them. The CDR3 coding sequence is TGTGCCAGCATTCCCCACCTCAGGGTGGTGAACACTGAAGCTTTCTTT. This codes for CASIPHLRVVNTEAFF.

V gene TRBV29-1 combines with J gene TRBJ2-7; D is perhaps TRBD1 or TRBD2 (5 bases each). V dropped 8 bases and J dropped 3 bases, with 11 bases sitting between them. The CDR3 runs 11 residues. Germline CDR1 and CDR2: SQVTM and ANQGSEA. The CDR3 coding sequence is TGCAGCTGGGACGGTTTCTACGAGCAGTACTTC. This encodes CSWDGFYEQYF.

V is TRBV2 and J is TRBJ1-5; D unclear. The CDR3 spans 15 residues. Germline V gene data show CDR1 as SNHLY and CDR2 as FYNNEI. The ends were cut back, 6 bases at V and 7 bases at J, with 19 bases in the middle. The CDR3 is CASSLTTNPAQPQHF. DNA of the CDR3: TGTGCCAGCAGCTTAACGACGAACCCTGCCCAGCCCCAGCATTTT.

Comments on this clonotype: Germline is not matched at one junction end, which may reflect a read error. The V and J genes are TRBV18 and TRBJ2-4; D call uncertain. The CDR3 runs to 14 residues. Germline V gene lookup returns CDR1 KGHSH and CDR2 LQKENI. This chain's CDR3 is CASSLAGQENIQYF. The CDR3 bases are TGTGCCAGCTCACTAGCCGGGCAGGAAAACATTCAGTATTTC.

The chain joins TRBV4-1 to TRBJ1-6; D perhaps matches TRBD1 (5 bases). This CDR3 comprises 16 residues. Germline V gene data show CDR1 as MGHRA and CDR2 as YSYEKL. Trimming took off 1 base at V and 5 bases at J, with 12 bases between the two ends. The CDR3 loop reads CASSQVGQSNNSPLHF. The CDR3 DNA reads TGCGCCAGCAGCCAAGTGGGGCAGAGTAATAATTCACCCCTCCACTTT.

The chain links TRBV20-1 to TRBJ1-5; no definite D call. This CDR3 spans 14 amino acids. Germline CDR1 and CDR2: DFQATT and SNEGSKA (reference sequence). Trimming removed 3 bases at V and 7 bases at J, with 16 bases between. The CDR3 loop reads CSASSGARIQPQHF. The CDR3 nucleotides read TGCAGTGCTAGCTCTGGTGCCAGAATCCAGCCCCAGCATTTT.